These 14 T cell receptor beta chains originate from one sample sequenced in a study of circulating CD8 cells and anti-PD-1 response in melanoma. TCR libraries were prepared from around 15 ng of total RNA with the QIAseq Immune Repertoire TCR panel. TCRdb re-derived calls from the reads in MiXCR, one entry per CDR3 protein. The sample shows about 340 distinct CDR3 sequences, more than 7% of them seen only once. From live CD3+CD8+TCRalphabeta+ cells, four PD-1 and/or TIGIT subsets were sorted. Here the sequenced sample was CD8+ T cells from PBMCs, taken at baseline or after one month of anti-PD-1 therapy (not recorded which). These receptors were obtained from a human donor with melanoma.

This clonotype was counted a few times. The rearrangement joins TRBV28 to TRBJ1-4, with D perhaps matching TRBD1 (5 bases). Germline V gene data show CDR1 as MDHEN and CDR2 as SYDVKM. The CDR3 has 15 residues. Between the trimmed V and J ends, which lost 8 bases and 7 bases, there was a span of 20 bases. The CDR3 DNA reads TGTGCCAGCGGCCCCCCGGGGGGTGGTACTGAAAAACTGTTTTTT. This translates into CASGPPGGGTEKLFF.

By share, this clonotype ranks as large. This chain joins TRBV20-1 and TRBJ2-5; tentative D call: TRBD2 (6 bases). CDR3 length: 17 amino acids. The germline V gene has CDR1 DFQATT and CDR2 SNEGSKA (reference sequence). Trimming took off 6 bases at V and 2 bases at J, with 25 bases between the two ends. CDR3 loop: CSAHSTSSLEIQETQYF. CDR3 in DNA: TGCAGTGCGCACTCGACTAGTTCCCTGGAAATACAAGAGACCCAGTACTTC.

A few counts support this clonotype. This chain uses TRBV5-4 with TRBJ2-2; TRBD2 matches at 10 bases. Germline values: CDR1 SGHNT, CDR2 YYREEE (reference sequence). Germline trimming cut 5 bases from V and 5 bases from J; bases unmatched to any gene: 6. There are 15 residues in the CDR3. CDR3 in amino acids: CASSRPSGSTGELFF. Here the CDR3 DNA reads TGTGCCAGCAGTCGTCCTAGCGGGAGTACCGGGGAGCTGTTTTTT.

By sample share, this clonotype is medium-sized. The chain is built from TRBV25-1 and TRBJ1-1; TRBD1 is a possible D gene (5 bases). The V end was cut by 6 bases, the J end by 12 bases, with 23 bases between. This CDR3 contains 14 residues. The germline CDR1 and CDR2 sequences are MGHDK and SYGVNS. The CDR3 region is CASREGKRPELTFF. The CDR3 DNA sequence: TGTGCCAGCAGGGAGGGGAAGAGGCCCGAATTGACTTTCTTT.

This clonotype has only a few counts. The chain has TRBV28 and TRBJ1-1; a weak D match, TRBD1 (6 bases). CDR3 length equals 14 residues. Trimming stripped 7 bases from V and 2 bases from J, with 14 bases between. The V gene's germline CDR1 is MDHEN and CDR2 SYDVKM. The CDR3 reads CASTLNRANTEAFF. The CDR3 bases are TGTGCCAGCACGCTAAACAGGGCAAACACTGAAGCTTTCTTT.

This clonotype was seen more than once but under ten times. The J gene is TRBJ2-5, the V gene TRBV20-1; maybe TRBD2 (7 bases). The ends were cut back, 6 bases at V and 0 bases at J, with 17 bases in the middle. The CDR3 consists of 15 residues. The germline V gene encodes CDR1 DFQATT and CDR2 SNEGSKA (reference sequence). CDR3 residues: CSAKEGGRYQETQYF. Here the CDR3 DNA reads TGCAGTGCGAAGGAGGGGGGGAGGTACCAAGAGACCCAGTACTTC.

By share, this clonotype ranks as large (0.1 to 1%). This chain connects TRBV19 to TRBJ2-7; D remains unclear. There are 11 residues in the CDR3. Germline V CDR1 and CDR2: LNHDA, SQIVND (reference sequence). Trimming shortened V by 5 bases and J by 3 bases, and 5 bases separated the two germline ends. The CDR3 DNA reads TGTGCCAGTAGTTGGGGCTACGAGCAGTACTTC. Residues: CASSWGYEQYF.

This clonotype is judged large. The DNA of the CDR3 is TGTGCCACCGCTCCGGGGCTAGCGGGGATCGGGGAGACCCAGTACTTC. It codes for CATAPGLAGIGETQYF. This chain connects TRBV9 to TRBJ2-5; 9 bases are shared with TRBD2. The V gene's germline CDR1 is SGDLS and CDR2 YYNGEE. The trim removed 9 bases at V and 5 bases at J, leaving 17 bases unmatched. CDR3 length equals 16 residues.

This clonotype is large within its sample. The V and J genes are TRBV29-1 and TRBJ2-1, with 8 bases fitting TRBD2. Trimming cost V 1 base and J 8 bases; bases outside gene matches: 10. The CDR3 is made up of 15 amino acids. Germline CDR1 is SQVTM and CDR2 is ANQGSEA. The CDR3 loop is CSVEGGTSKRDEQFF. Here the CDR3 DNA reads TGCAGCGTTGAAGGGGGGACTAGTAAGCGCGATGAGCAGTTCTTC.

This clonotype was counted between two and nine times. This sequence joins TRBV5-4 and TRBJ2-3, with 9 nucleotides matching TRBD2. V lost 0 bases to trimming and J lost 5 bases; unmatched junction nucleotides: 10. Germline CDR1 reads SGHNT; CDR2 reads YYREEE (reference sequence). This CDR3 is 17 amino acids long. The CDR3 sequence is CASSLDGGGALRDTQYF. The CDR3 DNA sequence: TGTGCCAGCAGCTTGGATGGCGGGGGGGCCCTGAGAGATACGCAGTATTTT.

By sample fraction, this clonotype is large. The chain has TRBV20-1 and TRBJ2-3; maybe TRBD2 (6 bases). The germline gives CDR1 DFQATT, CDR2 SNEGSKA (reference sequence). This CDR3 is 14 amino acids long. Deletions cut 5 bases from V and 2 bases from J, with 14 bases between. The CDR3 coding sequence is TGCAGTGCTGGAAGGGACTCGTACACAGATACGCAGTATTTT. Residues: CSAGRDSYTDTQYF.

This clonotype is large by share. The rearrangement uses TRBV4-2 and TRBJ2-1, with 7 bases matching TRBD1. The CDR3 is 16 amino acids. Germline assignment: CDR1 LGHNA and CDR2 YNFKEQ. The junction had 3 bases not matched to a gene; V was cut back by 0 bases and J by 1 base. CDR3 protein: CASSQDADRSYNEQFF. The CDR3 coding sequence is TGTGCCAGCAGCCAAGATGCGGACAGGTCCTACAATGAGCAGTTCTTC.

This clonotype is medium-sized by share. V is TRBV4-2 and J is TRBJ2-5; 7 bases fit TRBD2. The CDR3 spans 15 residues. The junction had 10 bases not matched to a gene; V was cut back by 4 bases and J by 5 bases. Looked up from germline, CDR1 is LGHNA and CDR2 is YNFKEQ. The CDR3 region is CASSPGGGGEETQYF. CDR3 in DNA: TGTGCCAGCAGCCCTGGGGGGGGAGGTGAGGAGACCCAGTACTTC.

This clonotype appeared a few times. This sequence joins TRBV28 and TRBJ2-7; possible D gene TRBD2, 5 bases. CDR1 is MDHEN, CDR2 SYDVKM, per germline. This CDR3 is built from 11 residues. The ends were cut back, 6 bases at V and 5 bases at J, with 8 bases in the middle. The CDR3: CASSRGHEQYF. The CDR3 nucleotides read TGTGCCAGCAGCCGGGGTCACGAGCAGTACTTC.